The rows below give T cell receptor beta chains drawn from one sample of a study of cytomegalovirus exposure and HLA in healthy donors. Sequenced by immunoSEQ multiplex PCR; TCRdb stores in-frame clones only, minus some. The table records roughly 120,000 clones, roughly 87% of them present only once. Specimen: PBMCs. These receptors were obtained from a woman younger than 35 in good health and CMV-seronegative. CDR3s include the opening cysteine and the closing phenylalanine or tryptophan. The order of the fields is D gene, V gene, J gene, clone size, CDR3 DNA, CDR3 protein. A D gene is named only where the DNA matches it firmly. Expanded clones get a size class; other rows say once, few or many, or leave the size out.

d_call: NA; v_call: TRBV5-4; j_call: TRBJ1-2; clone_size: NA; cdr3_nt: TGTGCCAGCAGCCCCCCGGGCAGGGCTTTTGGGGGCTACACCTTC; cdr3_aa: CASSPPGRAFGGYTF
d_call: NA; v_call: TRBV5-1; j_call: TRBJ1-6; clone_size: NA; cdr3_nt: TGCGCCAGCAGCTTGGGCCACGGTAGTTCACCCCTCCACTTT; cdr3_aa: CASSLGHGSSPLHF
d_call: TRBD2; v_call: TRBV19; j_call: TRBJ2-1; clone_size: NA; cdr3_nt: TGTGCCACCAAGGGTCTAGCGGGGGACAATGAGCAGTTCTTC; cdr3_aa: CATKGLAGDNEQFF
d_call: NA; v_call: TRBV7-2; j_call: TRBJ2-3; clone_size: NA; cdr3_nt: TGTGCCAGCAGCATTTACGACACAGTGTCTAGCACAGATACGCAGTATTTT; cdr3_aa: CASSIYDTVSSTDTQYF
d_call: NA; v_call: TRBV4-1; j_call: TRBJ2-2; clone_size: NA; cdr3_nt: TGCGCCAGCAGCCAAGGAGGGTTTACCGGGGAGCTGTTTTTT; cdr3_aa: CASSQGGFTGELFF
d_call: NA; v_call: TRBV18; j_call: TRBJ1-5; clone_size: NA; cdr3_nt: TGCGCCAGCTCACCTTCGACAGTCGGGGGACTCTACAATCAGCCCCAGCATTTT; cdr3_aa: CASSPSTVGGLYNQPQHF
d_call: NA; v_call: TRBV5-6; j_call: TRBJ2-1; clone_size: NA; cdr3_nt: TGTGCCAGCAGCTTGGAAGTGTGGAGCTCCTACAATGAGCAGTTCTTC; cdr3_aa: CASSLEVWSSYNEQFF
d_call: NA; v_call: TRBV30; j_call: TRBJ1-5; clone_size: NA; cdr3_nt: TGTGCCTGGAGTTATACCACAAGTCAGCCCCAGCATTTT; cdr3_aa: CAWSYTTSQPQHF
d_call: NA; v_call: TRBV7-8; j_call: TRBJ1-2; clone_size: few; cdr3_nt: TGTGCCAGCAGCTTAGCAGTCAGCGGCTATGGCTACACCTTC; cdr3_aa: CASSLAVSGYGYTF
d_call: TRBD2; v_call: TRBV7-2; j_call: TRBJ2-1; clone_size: NA; cdr3_nt: TGTGCCAGCAGCTACCTAGGGACTAGCGGATACAATGAGCAGTTCTTC; cdr3_aa: CASSYLGTSGYNEQFF
d_call: NA; v_call: TRBV7-9; j_call: TRBJ2-5; clone_size: NA; cdr3_nt: TGTGCCAGCAGCTTCCGGCTCGACGGGAGGCAGGGGGAGACCCAGTACTTC; cdr3_aa: CASSFRLDGRQGETQYF
d_call: NA; v_call: TRBV6-1; j_call: TRBJ1-1; clone_size: NA; cdr3_nt: TGTGCCAGCAGTGAAGGGGCCTTCCGGAACACTGAAGCTTTCTTT; cdr3_aa: CASSEGAFRNTEAFF
d_call: NA; v_call: TRBV6-5; j_call: TRBJ1-3; clone_size: NA; cdr3_nt: TGTGCCAGCAGTTACTCGGGGGGAGGATCTGGAAACACCATATATTTT; cdr3_aa: CASSYSGGGSGNTIYF
d_call: TRBD2; v_call: TRBV13; j_call: TRBJ2-1; clone_size: NA; cdr3_nt: TGTGCCAGCAGCTCGGGACTAGCATACAATGAGCAGTTCTTC; cdr3_aa: CASSSGLAYNEQFF
d_call: TRBD1; v_call: TRBV9; j_call: TRBJ1-5; clone_size: NA; cdr3_nt: TGTGCCAGCAGCGTTCTTACAGGGGTGCAGCGGCATTTT; cdr3_aa: CASSVLTGVQRHF
d_call: NA; v_call: TRBV7-2; j_call: TRBJ2-5; clone_size: once; cdr3_nt: TGTGCCAGCAGCCCCGGGGACGGGAGTGGTTCAGAGACCCAGTACTTC; cdr3_aa: CASSPGDGSGSETQYF
d_call: TRBD1; v_call: TRBV27; j_call: TRBJ2-1; clone_size: NA; cdr3_nt: TGTGCCAGCAGTTTACAAGGGACAGCTAATGAGCAGTTCTTC; cdr3_aa: CASSLQGTANEQFF
d_call: TRBD2; v_call: TRBV7-2; j_call: TRBJ2-1; clone_size: NA; cdr3_nt: TGTGCCAGCAGCTATACTAGCGGGAGATACAATGAGCAGTTCTTC; cdr3_aa: CASSYTSGRYNEQFF
d_call: NA; v_call: TRBV19; j_call: TRBJ2-5; clone_size: NA; cdr3_nt: TGTGCCAGTAGTATGGGCCCGGAGGGGACCCAGTACTTC; cdr3_aa: CASSMGPEGTQYF
d_call: NA; v_call: TRBV6-6; j_call: TRBJ1-2; clone_size: NA; cdr3_nt: TGTGCCAGCTCACAGGGAAACTATGGCTACACCTTC; cdr3_aa: CASSQGNYGYTF
d_call: NA; v_call: TRBV30; j_call: TRBJ2-2; clone_size: NA; cdr3_nt: TGTGCCTTGAGGAGGGGGCCCGGGGAGCTGTTTTTT; cdr3_aa: CALRRGPGELFF
d_call: NA; v_call: TRBV4-1; j_call: TRBJ2-5; clone_size: NA; cdr3_nt: TGCGCCAGCAGCCAAGAATGGACTAAGACCCAGTACTTC; cdr3_aa: CASSQEWTKTQYF
d_call: NA; v_call: TRBV7-9; j_call: TRBJ2-1; clone_size: NA; cdr3_nt: TGTGCCAGCAGCAAACTAGACCTCTCCTACAATGAGCAGTTCTTC; cdr3_aa: CASSKLDLSYNEQFF